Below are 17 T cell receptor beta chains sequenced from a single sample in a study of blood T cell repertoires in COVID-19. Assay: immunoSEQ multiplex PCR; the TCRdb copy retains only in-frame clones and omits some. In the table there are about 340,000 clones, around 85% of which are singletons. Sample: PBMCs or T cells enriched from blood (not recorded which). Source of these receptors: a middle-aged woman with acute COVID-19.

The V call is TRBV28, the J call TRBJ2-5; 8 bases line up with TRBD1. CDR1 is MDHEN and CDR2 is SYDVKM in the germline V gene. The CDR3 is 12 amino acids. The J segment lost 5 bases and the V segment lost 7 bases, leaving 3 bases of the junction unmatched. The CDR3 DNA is TGTGCCAGCACCACAGGGGGGGAGACCCAGTACTTC. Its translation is CASTTGGETQYF.

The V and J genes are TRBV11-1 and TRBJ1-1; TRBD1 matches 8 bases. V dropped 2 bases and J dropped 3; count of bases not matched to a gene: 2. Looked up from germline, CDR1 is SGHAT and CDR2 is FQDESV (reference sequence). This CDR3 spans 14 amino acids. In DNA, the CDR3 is TGTGCCAGCAGCTTACTACAGGGGGACACTGAAGCTTTCTTT. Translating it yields CASSLLQGDTEAFF.

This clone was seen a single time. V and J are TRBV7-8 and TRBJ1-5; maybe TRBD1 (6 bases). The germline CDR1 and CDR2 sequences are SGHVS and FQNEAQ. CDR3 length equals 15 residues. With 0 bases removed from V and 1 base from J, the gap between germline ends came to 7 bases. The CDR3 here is CASSLAGTSNQPQHF. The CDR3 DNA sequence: TGTGCCAGCAGCTTAGCAGGGACAAGCAATCAGCCCCAGCATTTT.

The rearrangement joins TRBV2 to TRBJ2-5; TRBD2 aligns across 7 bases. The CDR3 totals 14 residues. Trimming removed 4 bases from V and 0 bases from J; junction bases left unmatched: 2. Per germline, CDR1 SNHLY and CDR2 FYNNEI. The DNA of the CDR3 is TGTGCCAGCAGTGTGGGGGGGTACCAAGAGACCCAGTACTTC. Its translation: CASSVGGYQETQYF. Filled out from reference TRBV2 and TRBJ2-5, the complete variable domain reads EPEVTQTPSHQVTQMGQEVILRCVPISNHLYFYWYRQILGQKVEFLVSFYNNEISEKSEIFDDQFSVERPDGSNFTLKIRSTKLEDSAMYFCASSVGGYQETQYFGPGTRLLVL.

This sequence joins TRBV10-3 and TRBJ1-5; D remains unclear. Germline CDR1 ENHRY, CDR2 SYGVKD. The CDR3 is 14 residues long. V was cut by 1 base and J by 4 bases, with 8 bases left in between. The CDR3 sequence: CAISEFSGNQPQHF. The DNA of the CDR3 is TGTGCCATCAGTGAGTTTAGTGGTAATCAGCCCCAGCATTTT.

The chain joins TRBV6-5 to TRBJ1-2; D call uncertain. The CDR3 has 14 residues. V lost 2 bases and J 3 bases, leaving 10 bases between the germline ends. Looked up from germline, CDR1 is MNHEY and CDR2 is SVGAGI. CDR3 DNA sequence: TGTGCCAGCAGTTACGGGCAGGCGTACTATGGCTACACCTTC. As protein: CASSYGQAYYGYTF.

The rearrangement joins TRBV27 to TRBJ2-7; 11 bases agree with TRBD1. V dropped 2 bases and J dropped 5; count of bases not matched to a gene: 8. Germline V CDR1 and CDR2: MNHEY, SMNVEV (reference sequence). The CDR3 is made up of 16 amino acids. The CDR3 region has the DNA TGTGCCAGCAGTTTAGGACCCCGGGACAGGGGGAACGAGCAGTACTTC. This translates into CASSLGPRDRGNEQYF.

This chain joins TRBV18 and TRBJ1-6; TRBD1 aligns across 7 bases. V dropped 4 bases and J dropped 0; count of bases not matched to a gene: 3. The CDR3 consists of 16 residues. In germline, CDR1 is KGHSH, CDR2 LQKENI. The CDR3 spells CASSRDSLSYNSPLHF. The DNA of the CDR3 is TGTGCCAGCTCACGGGACAGCCTCTCCTATAATTCACCCCTCCACTTT.

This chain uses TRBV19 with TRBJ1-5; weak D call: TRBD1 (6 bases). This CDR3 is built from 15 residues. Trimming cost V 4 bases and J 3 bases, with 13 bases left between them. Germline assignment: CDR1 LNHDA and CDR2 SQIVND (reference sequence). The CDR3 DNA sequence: TGTGCCAGTAGTAAACAGGGTCTAGACAATCAGCCCCAGCATTTT. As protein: CASSKQGLDNQPQHF. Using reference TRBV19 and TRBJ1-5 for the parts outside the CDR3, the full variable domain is DGGITQSPKYLFRKEGQNVTLSCEQNLNHDAMYWYRQDPGQGLRLIYYSQIVNDFQKGDIAEGYSVSREKKESFPLTVTSAQKNPTAFYLCASSKQGLDNQPQHFGDGTRLSIL.

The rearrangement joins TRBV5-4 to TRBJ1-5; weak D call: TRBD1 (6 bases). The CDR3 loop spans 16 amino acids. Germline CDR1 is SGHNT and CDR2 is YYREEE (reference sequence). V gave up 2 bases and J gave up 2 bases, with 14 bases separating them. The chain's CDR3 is CASSFQGPGGNQPQHF. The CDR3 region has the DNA TGTGCCAGCAGCTTCCAGGGGCCTGGAGGCAATCAGCCCCAGCATTTT.

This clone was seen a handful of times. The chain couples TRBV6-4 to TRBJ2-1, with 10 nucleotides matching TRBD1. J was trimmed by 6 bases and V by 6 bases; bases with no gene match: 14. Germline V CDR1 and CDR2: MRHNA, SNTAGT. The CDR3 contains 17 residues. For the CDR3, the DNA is TGTGCCAGCAGCCGAAACGGGACAGGGGATGTGTGCAATGAGCAGTTCTTC. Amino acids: CASSRNGTGDVCNEQFF.

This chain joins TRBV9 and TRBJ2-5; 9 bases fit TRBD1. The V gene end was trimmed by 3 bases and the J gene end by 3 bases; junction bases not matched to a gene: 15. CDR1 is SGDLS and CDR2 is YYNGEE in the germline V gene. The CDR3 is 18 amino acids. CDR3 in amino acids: CASSAEADGWDREETQYF. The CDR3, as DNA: TGTGCCAGCAGCGCAGAAGCGGACGGGTGGGACAGGGAAGAGACCCAGTACTTC.

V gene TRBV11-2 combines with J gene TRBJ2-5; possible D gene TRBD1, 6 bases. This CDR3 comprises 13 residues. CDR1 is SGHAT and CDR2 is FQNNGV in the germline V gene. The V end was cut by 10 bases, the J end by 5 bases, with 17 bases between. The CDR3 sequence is CATSGVLGETQYF. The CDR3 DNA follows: TGTGCCACCTCAGGGGTATTAGGGGAGACCCAGTACTTC.

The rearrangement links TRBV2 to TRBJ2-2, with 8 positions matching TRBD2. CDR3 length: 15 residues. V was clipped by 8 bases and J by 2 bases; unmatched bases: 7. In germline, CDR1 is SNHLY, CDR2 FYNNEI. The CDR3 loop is CASGPSGSNTGELFF. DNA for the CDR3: TGTGCCAGCGGGCCGAGCGGGAGCAACACCGGGGAGCTGTTTTTT.

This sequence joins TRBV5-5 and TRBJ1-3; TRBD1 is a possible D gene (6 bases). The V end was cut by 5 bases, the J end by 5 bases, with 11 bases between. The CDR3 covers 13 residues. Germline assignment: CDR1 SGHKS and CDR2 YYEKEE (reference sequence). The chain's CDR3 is CASRIGGRNTIYF. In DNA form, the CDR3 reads TGTGCCAGCAGGATAGGGGGTCGAAACACCATATATTTT. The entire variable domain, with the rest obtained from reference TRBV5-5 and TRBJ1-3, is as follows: DAGVTQSPTHLIKTRGQQVTLRCSPISGHKSVSWYQQVLGQGPQFIFQYYEKEERGRGNFPDRFSARQFPNYSSELNVNALLLGDSALYLCASRIGGRNTIYFGEGSWLTVV.

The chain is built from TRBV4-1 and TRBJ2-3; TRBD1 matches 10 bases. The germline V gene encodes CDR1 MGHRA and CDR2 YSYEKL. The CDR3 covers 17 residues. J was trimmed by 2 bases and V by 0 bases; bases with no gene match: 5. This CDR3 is CASSQEDRGPLTDTQYF. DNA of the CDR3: TGCGCCAGCAGCCAAGAAGACAGGGGGCCTCTCACAGATACGCAGTATTTT.

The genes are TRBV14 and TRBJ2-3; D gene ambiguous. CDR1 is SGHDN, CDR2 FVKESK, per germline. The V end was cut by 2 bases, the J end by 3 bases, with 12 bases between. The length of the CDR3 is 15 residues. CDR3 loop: CASSQLVANTDTQYF. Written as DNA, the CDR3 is TGTGCCAGCAGCCAATTGGTGGCAAATACAGATACGCAGTATTTT.